A selection of T cell receptor beta chains follows, all from one sample in a study of T-cell reconstitution after alpha-beta-depleted transplantation in children. TCRdb re-derived calls from the PCR reads in MiXCR, one entry per CDR3 protein. Of 700,000 to 950,000 distinct CDR3 sequences listed, roughly 15% are singletons. The input for sequencing was PBMCs, mostly from graft donor cells, taken 360 days after TCRalphabeta/CD19-depleted stem cell transplant. The receptor source for this set is a male patient aged 10 to 17 who had a stem cell transplant for acute lymphoblastic leukemia, so the T cells may come from the graft donor. Both conserved end residues are part of each CDR3. Each record gives: D gene, clone size, CDR3 length, V gene, J gene, CDR3 protein, CDR3 DNA. A D gene is named only where the DNA matches it firmly. Rows may omit the clone size; those that give it use once, few, many or a size class.

.	.	14	TRBV12-3/TRBV12-4	TRBJ2-7	CASSSRVYPPEQYF	TGTGCCAGCAGCTCACGGGTATACCCCCCCGAGCAGTACTTC
.	few	15	TRBV7-8	TRBJ2-4	CASSLDLGAKNIQYF	TGTGCCAGCAGCTTAGACCTCGGTGCCAAAAACATTCAGTACTTC
.	few	14	TRBV5-1	TRBJ2-5	CASSLSGVGETQYF	TGCGCCAGCAGCTTGTCCGGAGTTGGTGAGACCCAGTACTTC
.	many	13	TRBV6-6	TRBJ1-1	CASSVFSGTEAFF	TGTGCCAGCAGTGTCTTTTCTGGGACTGAAGCTTTCTTT
.	.	14	TRBV2	TRBJ2-7	CASSSEPLAYEQYF	TGTGCCAGCAGCTCGGAACCTTTAGCCTACGAGCAGTACTTC
.	.	12	TRBV29-1	TRBJ2-7	CSVGPLPREQYF	TGCAGCGTTGGACCCCTTCCCCGCGAGCAGTACTTC
TRBD2	.	15	TRBV5-1	TRBJ2-1	CASSLGSGSPHEQFF	TGCGCCAGCAGCTTGGGTAGCGGGAGTCCCCATGAGCAGTTCTTC
.	few	15	TRBV24-1	TRBJ2-5	CATSDAVGPQETQYF	TGTGCCACCAGTGATGCCGTAGGGCCCCAAGAGACCCAGTACTTC
.	.	13	TRBV7-3	TRBJ2-1	CASSSENHNEQFF	TGTGCCAGCAGCTCGGAGAACCACAATGAGCAGTTCTTC
.	few	12	TRBV12-3/TRBV12-4	TRBJ2-5	CASSLMGETQYF	TGTGCCAGCAGTCTTATGGGTGAGACCCAGTACTTC
.	few	13	TRBV13	TRBJ2-1	CASSPLAVNEQFF	TGTGCCAGCAGCCCACTAGCTGTCAATGAGCAGTTCTTC
TRBD2	few	19	TRBV4-2	TRBJ2-2	CASSPPGTSGRMKTGELFF	TGTGCCAGCAGCCCACCCGGGACTAGCGGGAGAATGAAGACCGGGGAGCTGTTTTTT
.	.	12	TRBV29-1	TRBJ2-3	CSVPLPADTQYF	TGCAGCGTTCCCTTGCCCGCAGATACGCAGTATTTT
.	.	13	TRBV29-1	TRBJ2-2	CSVAAEGVRELFF	TGCAGCGTTGCGGCGGAGGGCGTGAGGGAGCTGTTTTTT
.	many	15	TRBV29-1	TRBJ2-7	CSVGGLSPTTYEQYF	TGCAGCGTTGGTGGATTGAGCCCCACCACCTACGAGCAGTACTTC
TRBD2	.	15	TRBV20-1	TRBJ2-7	CSARRLAGASYEQYF	TGCAGTGCTAGACGACTAGCGGGTGCCTCCTACGAGCAGTACTTC
TRBD2	.	16	TRBV5-1	TRBJ2-1	CASSLGTSAPYNEQFF	TGCGCCAGCAGCTTAGGGACTAGCGCGCCCTACAATGAGCAGTTCTTC
.	few	14	TRBV5-1	TRBJ1-2	CASSFSGADYGYTF	TGCGCCAGCAGCTTCTCCGGGGCCGACTATGGCTACACCTTC
.	.	11	TRBV7-6	TRBJ2-1	CAAGRYNEQFF	TGTGCCGCCGGGCGGTACAATGAGCAGTTCTTC
.	.	15	TRBV9	TRBJ2-1	CASSAGWGLNNEQFF	TGTGCCAGCAGCGCCGGCTGGGGGTTAAACAATGAGCAGTTCTTC
.	.	16	TRBV7-6	TRBJ2-2	CASSLGGGMGTGELFF	TGTGCCAGCAGCTTAGGAGGCGGCATGGGAACCGGGGAGCTGTTTTTT
TRBD1	few	15	TRBV5-1	TRBJ2-7	CASSLPGTGRWEQYF	TGCGCCAGCAGCTTACCCGGGACAGGGCGTTGGGAGCAGTACTTC
TRBD2	.	18	TRBV11-1	TRBJ2-7	CASSLASFGDYRTYEQYF	TGTGCCAGCAGCTTAGCTTCGTTCGGGGACTATAGAACCTACGAGCAGTACTTC
.	few	15	TRBV7-9	TRBJ2-3	CASSPRDDWADTQYF	TGTGCCAGCAGCCCACGGGACGACTGGGCGGATACGCAGTATTTT
.	many	13	TRBV10-3	TRBJ2-1	CAISDRMYNEQFF	TGTGCCATCAGTGACAGAATGTACAATGAGCAGTTCTTC
.	.	15	TRBV27	TRBJ2-1	CASSLGSLSRNEQFF	TGTGCCAGCAGCCTAGGGAGCCTGAGCAGGAATGAGCAGTTCTTC
.	.	16	TRBV7-9	TRBJ2-2	CASSSLLGPTTGELFF	TGTGCCAGCAGCTCTCTTTTGGGTCCGACCACCGGGGAGCTGTTTTTT
.	few	15	TRBV20-1	TRBJ2-5	CSATDWGRFQEDQYF	TGCAGTGCTACTGATTGGGGACGATTTCAAGAGGACCAGTACTTC
TRBD2	many	16	TRBV12-3/TRBV12-4	TRBJ2-1	CASSFASGEPYNEQFF	TGTGCCAGCAGCTTCGCTAGCGGAGAGCCCTACAATGAGCAGTTCTTC
TRBD1	.	18	TRBV11-2	TRBJ2-6	CASRRDRGYFSGANVLTF	TGTGCCAGCAGACGGGACAGGGGATACTTCTCTGGGGCCAACGTCCTGACTTTC
.	.	13	TRBV12-3/TRBV12-4	TRBJ2-1	CASSLATVNLQFF	TGTGCCAGCAGTTTAGCGACGGTGAATTTGCAGTTCTTC
.	.	13	TRBV12-3/TRBV12-4	TRBJ2-5	CASSLILLETQYF	TGTGCCAGCAGTTTAATCCTGCTTGAGACCCAGTACTTC
.	few	16	TRBV5-1	TRBJ2-7	CASSLGMVRSSYEQYF	TGCGCCAGCAGCTTGGGAATGGTACGGAGCTCCTACGAGCAGTACTTC
.	few	14	TRBV4-2	TRBJ2-3	CASSQALTPDTQYF	TGTGCCAGCAGCCAAGCGTTAACTCCAGATACGCAGTATTTT
.	.	16	TRBV5-1	TRBJ1-1	CASSSWRGERNTEAFF	TGCGCCAGCAGCTCGTGGAGGGGGGAGAGGAACACTGAAGCTTTCTTT
.	.	15	TRBV7-3	TRBJ2-5	CASSPGGGLQETQYF	TGTGCCAGCAGCCCCGGGGGCGGTCTCCAAGAGACCCAGTACTTC
TRBD2	few	16	TRBV6-5	TRBJ2-1	CASSYAIAGTYNEQFF	TGTGCCAGCAGTTACGCGATAGCGGGAACCTACAATGAGCAGTTCTTC
.	few	15	TRBV27	TRBJ2-7	CASSATTGTFYEQYF	TGTGCCAGCAGTGCGACCACAGGAACCTTCTACGAGCAGTACTTC
.	.	15	TRBV12-3/TRBV12-4	TRBJ2-7	CASRVGVAASYEQYF	TGTGCCAGCAGGGTCGGGGTAGCGGCAAGCTACGAGCAGTACTTC
.	.	17	TRBV7-6	TRBJ2-2	CATTLETGIANTGELFF	TGTGCCACCACCTTGGAAACAGGGATCGCGAACACCGGGGAGCTGTTTTTT
.	.	16	TRBV4-1	TRBJ2-7	CASSQARDPQAIEQYF	TGCGCCAGCAGCCAAGCCCGGGACCCCCAAGCGATCGAGCAGTACTTC
.	few	16	TRBV5-1	TRBJ2-7	CASSFRRDSQHYEQYF	TGCGCCAGCAGCTTTCGCCGGGACTCGCAGCATTACGAGCAGTACTTC